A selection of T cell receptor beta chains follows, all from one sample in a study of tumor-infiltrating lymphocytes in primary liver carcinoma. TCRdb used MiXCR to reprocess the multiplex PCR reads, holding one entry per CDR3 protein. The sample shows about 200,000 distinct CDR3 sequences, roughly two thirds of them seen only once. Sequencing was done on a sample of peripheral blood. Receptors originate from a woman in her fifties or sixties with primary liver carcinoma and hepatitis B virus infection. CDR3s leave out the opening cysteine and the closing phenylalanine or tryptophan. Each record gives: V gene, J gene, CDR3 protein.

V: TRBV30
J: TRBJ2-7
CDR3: AYRPWPYEQY

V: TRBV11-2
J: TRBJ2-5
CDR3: ASSWTEGGGTQY

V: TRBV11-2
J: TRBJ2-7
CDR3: ASSTQGSYEQY

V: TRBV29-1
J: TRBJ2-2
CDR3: SVRSGAANTEELF

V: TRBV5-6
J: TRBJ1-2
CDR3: ASSLDDRGPYGYT

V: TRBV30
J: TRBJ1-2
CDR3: AWSVGHLNYGYT

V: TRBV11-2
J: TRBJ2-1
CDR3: ANRSVRTSVSYNEQF

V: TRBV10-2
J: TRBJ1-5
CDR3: ASRRDREDQPQH

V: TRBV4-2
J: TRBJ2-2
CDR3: ASNPRLGELF

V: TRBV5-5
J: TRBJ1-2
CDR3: ASTGGGTRYGCT

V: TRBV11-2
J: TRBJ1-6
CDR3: ASRIPGGMGSPLH

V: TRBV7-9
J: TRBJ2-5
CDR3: ASSLGSRGETQY

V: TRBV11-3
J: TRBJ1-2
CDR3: ASSLSVSLSNYGYT

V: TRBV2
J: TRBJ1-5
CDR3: ASSRTGGADNQPRH

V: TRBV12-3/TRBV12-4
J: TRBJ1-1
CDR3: ASSLQGGAEAF

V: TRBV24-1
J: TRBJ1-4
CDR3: ATSGPGPSGGCEQLF

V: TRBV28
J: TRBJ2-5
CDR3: ASSFTKCAQGDGETQY

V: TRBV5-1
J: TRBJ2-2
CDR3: ASRSQVGVAAELF

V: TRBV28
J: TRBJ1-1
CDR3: ASSSSDRVEAF

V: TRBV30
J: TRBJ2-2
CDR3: AWSSGGAGTGELF

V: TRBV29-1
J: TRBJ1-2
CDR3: SVDDRERENYSYT

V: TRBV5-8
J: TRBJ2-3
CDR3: ASSSTSTGPADTQY

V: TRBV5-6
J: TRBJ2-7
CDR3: ASSLEGDKDEQY

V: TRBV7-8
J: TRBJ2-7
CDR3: ATSGGSYAEEQY

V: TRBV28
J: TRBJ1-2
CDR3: ASSLSCPGGTYGYT

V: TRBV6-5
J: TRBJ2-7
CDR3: ASREGQSPSYEQY

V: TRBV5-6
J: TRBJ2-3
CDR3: ASSLVFGVSTDTQY

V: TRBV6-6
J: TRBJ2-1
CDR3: ASSKAGRGNEQF

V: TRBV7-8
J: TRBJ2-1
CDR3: ASSKGGANGRSSYNEQF

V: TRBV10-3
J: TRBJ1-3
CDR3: AISDLTSTGPSIIY

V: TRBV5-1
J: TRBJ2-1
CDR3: ASSFGLAATSSYNEQF

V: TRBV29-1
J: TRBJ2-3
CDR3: SVKVDRAGDTLY

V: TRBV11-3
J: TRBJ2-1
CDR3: AGSVAGTGGWNNEQF

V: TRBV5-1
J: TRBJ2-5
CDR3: ASMTGQGGETQY

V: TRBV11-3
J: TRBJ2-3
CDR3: ASSKDSGRPDTQY

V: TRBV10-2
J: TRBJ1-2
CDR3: ASSESGGANYGYT

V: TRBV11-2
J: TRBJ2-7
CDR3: DSSRLAGVSEQY

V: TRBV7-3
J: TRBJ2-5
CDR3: ASSLGTGFETQY

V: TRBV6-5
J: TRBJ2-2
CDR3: ASSYLPREGTGELF

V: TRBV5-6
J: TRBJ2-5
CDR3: ASSLEDRGWETQY

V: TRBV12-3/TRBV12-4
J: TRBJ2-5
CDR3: ASSFEDWQETQY

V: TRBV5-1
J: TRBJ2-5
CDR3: ASSQTGGGETQY

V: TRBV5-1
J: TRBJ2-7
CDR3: ASSLWQGANEQY

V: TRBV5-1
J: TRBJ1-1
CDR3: DSSLLGQRNEAF

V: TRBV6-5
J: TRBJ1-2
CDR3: ASSYSPNSHYGYT

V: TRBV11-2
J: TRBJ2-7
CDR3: ASNLDPAGGPSEQY

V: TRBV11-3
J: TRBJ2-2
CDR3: ASNVAGRESGELF

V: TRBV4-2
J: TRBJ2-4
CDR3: ASSQPEKNIQY

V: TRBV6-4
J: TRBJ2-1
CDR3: ASSDRGGLTF

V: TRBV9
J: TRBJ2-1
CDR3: AGGSGSYNEQF

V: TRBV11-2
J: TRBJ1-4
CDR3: ASSSPGTGGEKLF

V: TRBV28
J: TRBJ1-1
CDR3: ASPPPGQGFPPNTEAF

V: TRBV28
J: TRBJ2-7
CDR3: ANSSAGTSAYEQY

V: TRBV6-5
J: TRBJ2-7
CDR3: AINYRRGTLSYEQY

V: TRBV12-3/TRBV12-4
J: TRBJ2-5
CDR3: ASSIGGLAKGTQY